What follows is one TCR beta chain and its context. Primers included in the PCR were 60 Vbeta and 13 Jbeta primers. TCRdb's table, derived via immunoSEQ multiplex PCR, lists solely in-frame clones and lacks some. The table lists around 110,000 clones, around a tenth of them singletons, with 3% in the top ten. The data derive from a study of cytomegalovirus exposure and HLA in healthy donors. The germline gives CDR1 SGHRS, CDR2 YFSETQ. Trimming cost V 0 bases and J 3 bases, with 9 bases left between them. The CDR3 spans 14 residues. The sample taken for sequencing was PBMCs. This sequence joins TRBV5-1 and TRBJ1-1, with a weak D call TRBD1 (5 bases). This TCR came from a man aged 30-40 years in good health and CMV-seronegative. For the CDR3, the DNA is TGCGCCAGCAGCTTGGGGGGCGAGTACACTGAAGCTTTCTTT. This translates into CASSLGGEYTEAFF. The full variable domain, with the rest looked up from reference TRBV5-1 and TRBJ1-1, is KAGVTQTPRYLIKTRGQQVTLSCSPISGHRSVSWYQQTPGQGLQFLFEYFSETQRNKGNFPGRFSGRQFSNSRSEMNVSTLELGDSALYLCASSLGGEYTEAFFGQGTRLTVV.